One TCR beta chain is described in this entry. Its cognate antigen is unknown. The data were taken from a study of post-analysis software for immune sequencing data. Background on the study: Patients with relapsing-remitting, secondary progressive and progressive-relapsing multiple sclerosis courses were all represented. Overall study results and limits: When patients were compared with controls, roughly five TRBV segments were more frequent, TRBV5-6, TRBV5-1 and TRBV20-1 among them. There was significantly lower normalized Chao1 diversity in multiple sclerosis patients than in controls. Clustering by F measure revealed strong co-clustering among samples prepared together in one batch.

Every TCR beta cDNA library bore unique molecular identifiers. TCRdb itself ran the PCR reads through MiXCR, one entry per CDR3 protein. The table lists approximately 730,000 distinct CDR3 sequences, just over 45% of them singletons. The V gene's germline CDR1 is MGHDK and CDR2 SYGVNS. With 11 bases removed from V and 2 bases from J, the gap between germline ends came to 27 bases. The CDR3 runs to 17 residues. The sample consisted of blood. The receptor was derived from a girl between 5 and 17 years old with multiple sclerosis. V and J are TRBV25-1 and TRBJ1-2, with D perhaps TRBD1 (5 bases). The DNA of the CDR3 is TGTGCCCTGATGACTACCCGAGGGGTGCTGAGGAACTATGGCTACACCTTC. Residues: CALMTTRGVLRNYGYTF.